This T cell receptor beta chain was identified during a study of cytomegalovirus exposure and HLA in healthy donors. Study-wide context: Previous work identified roughly 110 million unique TCR beta sequences from approximately 190 million T cells.

Donors were nominally healthy when sampled, though unrecorded immune exposures were likely. In its sample, this clone was seen a few times. Its antigen is unknown. Study-level points and caveats: Usually a TCR sequence was rare, but some public TCRs were found in many donors. In a later analysis, TCR beta V- and J-gene trimming showed a link to a missense DCLRE1C variant.

J gave up 4 bases and V 11 bases, and 16 bases lay outside the gene matches. The CDR3 consists of 16 residues. Germline V gives CDR1 LGHNA, CDR2 YSLEER. Vbeta (60) and Jbeta (13) primers were used in the PCR. Only in-frame clones appear in the TCRdb table, and some are missing; sequencing was by immunoSEQ multiplex PCR. The table includes 150,000 to 200,000 clones, roughly 83% detected once. This sequence was found in a woman aged 45-65 years in good health and CMV-seronegative. V and J are TRBV4-3 and TRBJ2-2; 7 bases match TRBD2. The sequenced sample consisted of PBMCs. The CDR3 is CAGGGGANSCTGELFF. Here the CDR3 DNA reads TGCGCCGGGGGGGGAGGGGCGAACAGTTGCACCGGGGAGCTGTTTTTT.